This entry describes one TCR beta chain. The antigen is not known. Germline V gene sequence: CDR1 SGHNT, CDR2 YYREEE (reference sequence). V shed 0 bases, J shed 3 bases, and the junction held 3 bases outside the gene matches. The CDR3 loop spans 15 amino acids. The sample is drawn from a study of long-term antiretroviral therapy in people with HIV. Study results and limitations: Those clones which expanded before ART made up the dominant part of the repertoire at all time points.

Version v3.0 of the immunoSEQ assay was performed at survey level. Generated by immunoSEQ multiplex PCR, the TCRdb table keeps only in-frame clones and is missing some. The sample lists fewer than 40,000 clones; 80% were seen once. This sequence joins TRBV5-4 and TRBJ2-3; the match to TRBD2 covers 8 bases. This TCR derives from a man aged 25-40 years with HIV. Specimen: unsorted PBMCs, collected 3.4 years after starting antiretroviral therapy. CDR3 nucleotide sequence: TGTGCCAGCAGCTTGGCGGCTAGCGGGACAGATACGCAGTATTTT. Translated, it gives CASSLAASGTDTQYF.